This paragraph reports one TCR beta chain. As originally analysed: Reference gene primer amplification gave estimated nucleated cell counts. Some clones are missing from TCRdb's copy, which holds only in-frame ones; the method was immunoSEQ multiplex PCR. Clonal size and the V and J genes are those of that table, whereas D and trimming came from the DNA. Of 250,000 to 300,000 clones listed, roughly 80% were seen once; the top ten hold roughly 4%. The data were taken from a study of blood T cell repertoires in COVID-19. Study-level background: COVID-19 samples from acute and convalescent phases originated in the United States, Italy and Spain. PBMCs, B-cell-depleted T cells, or T cells were the source of the cDNA or gDNA that made up the material.

The sample taken for sequencing was peripheral blood. The receptor was isolated from a man between 60 and 75 years old with acute or convalescent COVID-19.

DNA for the CDR3: TGTGCCAGCACCAACCCGGGGTGGCGGAACACAGATACGCAGTATTTT. It codes for CASTNPGWRNTDTQYF. V is TRBV6-6 and J is TRBJ2-3; a possible D gene is TRBD2 (5 bases). Germline lookup yields CDR1 MNHNY and CDR2 SVGAGI (reference sequence). Trimming cost V 7 bases and J 2 bases, with 19 bases left between them. CDR3 length: 16 residues.